The 8 T cell receptor beta chains below were found in one sample sequenced in a study of shared clonotypes between healthy human individuals (TCRdb year 2020). Preparation of the library involved the immunoSEQ multiplex PCR assay. In its TCRdb copy, this immuneACCESS table keeps in-frame sequences only and misses some clones. Where compared with another copy, unresolved V genes explain less than half of these, and the others have no known cause. The sample has about 460,000 clones on record, roughly three quarters of them singletons. More than 10% of the sample is in the top ten clones. Sequencing used PBMCs. The receptors derive from a woman in her forties in good health. Some clones in this sample may be carry-over from other donors' samples.

This clone was detected a few times. The same CDR3 is also encoded by other DNA sequences in this sample. The V and J genes are TRBV5-6 and TRBJ2-7; D gene uncertain. Germline V gives CDR1 SGHDT, CDR2 YYEEEE. Trimming stripped 0 bases from V and 0 bases from J, with 7 bases between. CDR3 length: 14 residues. CDR3 in amino acids: CASSLGGNSYEQYF. The DNA of the CDR3 is TGTGCCAGCAGCTTGGGGGGTAACTCCTACGAGCAGTACTTC.

The chain carries TRBV19 and TRBJ2-7; maybe TRBD2 (5 bases). Germline V gene lookup returns CDR1 LNHDA and CDR2 SQIVND (reference sequence). V gave up 3 bases and J gave up 0 bases, with 12 bases separating them. The CDR3 loop spans 15 amino acids. CDR3 loop: CASSMAPGSSYEQYF. The CDR3 DNA reads as TGTGCCAGTAGTATGGCCCCTGGGAGCTCCTACGAGCAGTACTTC.

The chain recombines TRBV30 with TRBJ2-7; 10 bases are a match to TRBD2. The V and J ends lost 2 bases and 2 bases, in that order; junction bases with no gene match: 6. CDR3 length: 15 residues. Germline values: CDR1 GTSNPN, CDR2 SVGIG (reference sequence). The CDR3 loop is CAWSSGLAVAYEQYF. The CDR3, as DNA: TGTGCCTGGAGTTCCGGACTAGCGGTTGCCTACGAGCAGTACTTC.

V gene TRBV28 combines with J gene TRBJ2-7; the D is unclear. Trimming removed 7 bases at V and 9 bases at J, with 16 bases between. The CDR3 extends over 12 amino acids. From germline, CDR1 is MDHEN and CDR2 SYDVKM. The CDR3 here is CASTRPPSGQYF. The CDR3 coding sequence is TGTGCCAGCACCCGACCCCCTTCAGGGCAGTACTTC.

V gene TRBV7-3 combines with J gene TRBJ1-3, with a tentative D call TRBD1 (5 bases). The CDR3 consists of 13 residues. V was pared by 5 bases and J by 4 bases, with 9 bases between. CDR1 is SGHTA and CDR2 is FQGTGA in the germline V gene. CDR3 residues: CASSGGKGNTIYF. The DNA for the CDR3 is TGTGCCAGCAGCGGGGGGAAGGGAAACACCATATATTTT.

Of note for this clone: Given a much more abundant clone one base away, this may be a read error. The chain couples TRBV28 to TRBJ2-6, with D tentatively TRBD1 or TRBD2 (5 bases each). Germline V CDR1 and CDR2: MDHEN, SYDVKM. This CDR3 has 21 amino acids. The CDR3 DNA reads TGTGCCAGCAGCCCCGGGGTGAGGGCAGCCCAGCGCAGGTCTGGGGCCAACGTCCCGACTTTC. Residues: CASSPGVRAAQRRSGANVPTF.

This clone has more than one count but fewer than ten. A far more abundant clone sits one base away, making this likely a read error. The genes are TRBV29-1 and TRBJ2-7; 7 bases align to TRBD1. This CDR3 region has 12 residues. Germline loops: CDR1 SQVTM, CDR2 ANQGSEA. V lost 6 bases and J lost 6; bases outside the gene matches: 8. CDR3 bases: TGCAGCGTGGGGGACAGTCAGTGCGAGCAGTACTTC. It is translated as CSVGDSQCEQYF.

The rearrangement joins TRBV6-4 to TRBJ1-2; 9 positions agree with TRBD1. The CDR3 has 13 residues. V gave up 2 bases and J gave up 7 bases; unmatched junction bases: 2. CDR1 is MRHNA and CDR2 is SNTAGT in the germline V gene. This chain's CDR3 is CASSDRDRAGYTF. The CDR3 bases are TGTGCCAGCAGTGACAGGGACAGGGCTGGCTACACCTTC.